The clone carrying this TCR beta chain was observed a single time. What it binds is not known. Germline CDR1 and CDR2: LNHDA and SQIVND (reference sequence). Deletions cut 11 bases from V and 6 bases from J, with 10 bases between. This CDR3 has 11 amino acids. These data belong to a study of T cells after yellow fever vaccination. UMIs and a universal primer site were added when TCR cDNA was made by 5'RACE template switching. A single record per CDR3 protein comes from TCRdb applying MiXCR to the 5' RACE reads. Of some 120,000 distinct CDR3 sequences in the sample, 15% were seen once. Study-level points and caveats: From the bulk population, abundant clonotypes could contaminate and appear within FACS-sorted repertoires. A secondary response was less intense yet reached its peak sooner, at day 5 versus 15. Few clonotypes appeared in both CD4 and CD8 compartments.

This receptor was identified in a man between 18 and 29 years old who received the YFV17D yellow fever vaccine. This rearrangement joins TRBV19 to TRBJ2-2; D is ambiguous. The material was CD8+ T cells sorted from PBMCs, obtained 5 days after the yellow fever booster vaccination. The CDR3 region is CAVGSAGELFF. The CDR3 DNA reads TGTGCCGTAGGGTCCGCCGGGGAGCTGTTTTTT.